This is a list of T cell receptor beta chains from one sample in a study of blood T cell repertoires in COVID-19. Measured with immunoSEQ multiplex PCR; TCRdb has only the in-frame clones, and not every one. The table shows approximately 290,000 clones, with 80% to 85% occurring only once. The sequencing input was peripheral blood. The receptors were sampled from a person aged 65 to 85 with COVID-19, enrolled during active disease. Each CDR3 is given without its conserved first and last residue. Each record gives: V gene, CDR3 protein.

TRBV19	ASSIGDSGRGTDTQY
TRBV6-6	ASSYGGEADYGYT
TRBV19	ASSHSTGGRGYT
TRBV4-1	ASSQALRKQGTDTQY
TRBV29-1	SVDSGQGARRYT
TRBV15	ATSRVRVVGDTGELF
TRBV5-6	ASSPDSDRANEQF
TRBV11-3	ASSLGLAPGWETQY
TRBV4-1	ASSQDQGTGELF
TRBV5-1	ASGDSHTGELF
TRBV11-3	ASSSRAAGRTEAF
TRBV30	AWATGSGANVLT
TRBV27	ASSFSSNQPQH
TRBV5-6	ASSPYNTGGKGYT
TRBV11-3	ASSLSGGENTIY
TRBV5-1	ASSLGQGSYGYT
TRBV4-1	ASSQVTSGSETQY
TRBV7-3	ASSSNTGELF
TRBV9	ASSPGLPGNTEAF
TRBV3-1/TRBV3-2	ASSQAGEEPQH
TRBV18	ASSRDRPSSYNSPLH
TRBV6-1	ASRKDSNSGNTIY
TRBV2	ASSPAGYGYT
TRBV25-1	ASSEYRTGRD
TRBV29-1	SVVTGDSYEQY
TRBV6-5	ASSLFSESSYEQY
TRBV21-1	ASSRGFPSNQPQH
TRBV30	AWKTGRKETQY
TRBV7-6	ASSPRDGSGDEQF
TRBV5-1	ASSRGSGGKETQY
TRBV19	ASSTSGGEKLF
TRBV5-1	ASSLRQGQETQY
TRBV30	AWRDGGWREKLF
TRBV7-9	ASSLITRYPRRTGELF
TRBV11-2	ASSLGFAGGYTQY
TRBV5-1	ASSLEDTGPGYT
TRBV30	AWSGDSPYEQY
TRBV5-8	ASSLKHGELF
TRBV5-1	ASTGDRGYGYT
TRBV11-3	ASSSGGSYNEQF
TRBV29-1	SAADRQNYGYT
TRBV3-1/TRBV3-2	ASSQPKDREPYEQY
TRBV27	ASSLTSGRTYEQY